The 8 T cell receptor beta chains reported below all come from one sample, sequenced in a study of blood T cell repertoires in COVID-19. Sequencing used immunoSEQ multiplex PCR; TCRdb keeps in-frame clones, though not all of them. The sample contains 37,000 or so clones, about 88% of which appear only once. Sequenced sample: peripheral blood. These receptors originate from a man in his 60s with active COVID-19.

The V and J genes are TRBV15 and TRBJ1-5; 9 nucleotides agree with TRBD1. J was trimmed by 5 bases and V by 1 base; bases with no gene match: 0. In germline, CDR1 is LNHNV, CDR2 YYDKDF (reference sequence). The CDR3 is 14 residues long. The CDR3 sequence: CATSRGDRDQPQHF. DNA of the CDR3: TGTGCCACCAGCAGAGGGGACAGGGATCAGCCCCAGCATTTT.

The gene calls are TRBV4-1 and TRBJ2-3; D perhaps matches TRBD1 (6 bases). V shed 4 bases and J shed 2 bases, with 13 bases lying between them. The germline V gene has CDR1 MGHRA and CDR2 YSYEKL. The CDR3 consists of 15 residues. Written as DNA, the CDR3 is TGCGCCAGCAGCCGGGACGGGACACTCACAGATACGCAGTATTTT. This translates into CASSRDGTLTDTQYF.

This chain connects TRBV5-1 to TRBJ1-1, with 7 bases lining up with TRBD1. J lost 5 bases, V lost 3 bases, and 1 base had no gene match. This CDR3 comprises 12 residues. Germline loops: CDR1 SGHRS, CDR2 YFSETQ. The CDR3 loop is CASSWGQTEAFF. Written as DNA, the CDR3 is TGCGCCAGCAGCTGGGGACAGACTGAAGCTTTCTTT.

V and J are TRBV2 and TRBJ2-3; TRBD2 matches 8 bases. The CDR3 has 14 residues. The germline V gene encodes CDR1 SNHLY and CDR2 FYNNEI. Trimming took 4 bases from V and 6 from J; bases not matched to a gene: 6. The CDR3 DNA follows: TGTGCCAGCAGTGCCAGCGGGAGCCGCGATACGCAGTATTTT. This translates into CASSASGSRDTQYF. Filled out from reference TRBV2 and TRBJ2-3, the complete variable domain reads EPEVTQTPSHQVTQMGQEVILRCVPISNHLYFYWYRQILGQKVEFLVSFYNNEISEKSEIFDDQFSVERPDGSNFTLKIRSTKLEDSAMYFCASSASGSRDTQYFGPGTRLTVL.

The chain couples TRBV2 to TRBJ2-1; 10 nucleotides align to TRBD2. The ends lost 7 bases at V and 8 bases at J; junction bases unmatched: 14. This CDR3 is 16 amino acids long. The germline V gene has CDR1 SNHLY and CDR2 FYNNEI. CDR3 DNA: TGTGCCAGCAATCCAACCTCCGCCCTAGCGGGAGATGAGCAGTTCTTC. Its protein is CASNPTSALAGDEQFF.

The V call is TRBV6-5, the J call TRBJ2-3; TRBD2 matches at 16 bases. V was pared by 6 bases and J by 4 bases, with 1 base of the junction left unmatched. This CDR3 is built from 15 residues. Germline CDR1 reads MNHEY; CDR2 reads SVGAGI. The CDR3 reads CASRGTSGRADTQYF. Here the CDR3 DNA reads TGTGCCAGCAGGGGGACTAGCGGGAGGGCAGATACGCAGTATTTT.

CDR3 residues: CASSLPGNEQYF. For the CDR3, the DNA is TGTGCCAGTAGTCTCCCAGGCAACGAGCAGTACTTC. The chain combines TRBV19 with TRBJ2-7, with D uncertain. Germline V gene sequence: CDR1 LNHDA, CDR2 SQIVND (reference sequence). Trimming removed 5 bases from V and 5 bases from J, with 10 bases in between. The CDR3 loop spans 12 amino acids.

Details on this clone: One end of the junction does not line up with germline, which may come from a read error. The chain carries TRBV7-9 and TRBJ2-1, with TRBD2 matching 9 bases. This CDR3 has 15 residues. The germline gives CDR1 SEHNR, CDR2 FQNEAQ (reference sequence). This chain's CDR3 is CASSFRLAAYNAQFF. Here the CDR3 DNA reads TGTGCCAGCAGCTTCAGACTAGCGGCTTACAATGCGCAGTTCTTC.